What follows are 23 T cell receptor beta chains derived from one specimen sequenced in a study of cytomegalovirus exposure and HLA in healthy donors (dated 2017 in TCRdb). The protocol used for the library was the immunoSEQ multiplex PCR assay. A mixture of 60 forward primers for TCR Vbeta segments and 13 reverse primers for TCR Jbeta segments was used in the multiplex PCR. TCRdb retrieved this table from immuneACCESS and kept in-frame rearrangements only. Not all clones are present; in checked studies, unresolved V genes account for under half, and no reason is known for the remainder. For this sample there are 200,000 or so clones; 77% appear just once. The top ten constitute roughly 2% of the sample. The sequenced material came from PBMCs. These receptors were obtained from a woman aged 25 to 39 in good health and CMV-seropositive.

V usage is TRBV4-3 and J usage is TRBJ2-7, with D tentatively TRBD1 (5 bases). Germline CDR1 LGHNA, CDR2 YSLEER. The CDR3 has 14 amino acids. Trimming left V 0 bases short and J 5 bases short, with 11 bases between. This CDR3 reads CASSQEGQGDEQYF. The DNA for the CDR3 is TGCGCCAGCAGCCAAGAGGGGCAGGGCGACGAGCAGTACTTC.

This chain joins TRBV30 and TRBJ1-2; D is undetermined. CDR3 length equals 11 residues. Germline CDR1 is GTSNPN and CDR2 is SVGIG (reference sequence). Trimming removed 2 bases from V and 8 bases from J, with 9 bases in between. CDR3 residues: CAWSYEGGYTF. Written as DNA, the CDR3 is TGTGCCTGGAGTTATGAGGGAGGCTACACCTTC. The full variable domain, completed using reference TRBV30 and TRBJ1-2, is SQTIHQWPATLVQPVGSPLSLECTVEGTSNPNLYWYRQAAGRGLQLLFYSVGIGQISSEVPQNLSASRPQDRQFILSSKKLLLSDSGFYLCAWSYEGGYTFGSGTRLTVV.

The rearrangement uses TRBV27 and TRBJ2-3, with D possibly TRBD2 on 6 matching bases. CDR1 is MNHEY and CDR2 is SMNVEV in the germline V gene (reference sequence). The CDR3 runs to 15 residues. Trimming removed 10 bases at V and 1 base at J, with 18 bases between. CDR3 nucleotides: TGTGCCACCCCGGCCCGGGACTCACGCACAGATACGCAGTATTTT. Protein: CATPARDSRTDTQYF.

This clone occurred a few times. The chain is built from TRBV27 and TRBJ1-2; TRBD1 matches at 7 bases. The CDR3 sequence is 15 residues long. V was pared by 5 bases and J by 6 bases, with 12 bases of the junction left unmatched. CDR1 is MNHEY and CDR2 is SMNVEV in the germline V gene (reference sequence). CDR3 in amino acids: CASSENLQGWDGYTF. CDR3 coding DNA: TGTGCCAGCAGTGAAAACCTACAGGGGTGGGATGGCTACACCTTC.

This chain joins TRBV25-1 and TRBJ1-1, with 7 nucleotides matching TRBD1. This CDR3 comprises 14 residues. The germline V gene encodes CDR1 MGHDK and CDR2 SYGVNS. Trimming took 7 bases from V and 6 from J; bases not matched to a gene: 11. The CDR3 region has the DNA TGTGCCAGCAAGAGTGACAGGGTTCTACCTGAAGCTTTCTTT. It is translated as CASKSDRVLPEAFF. Full variable domain (missing parts from reference TRBV25-1 and TRBJ1-1): EADIYQTPRYLVIGTGKKITLECSQTMGHDKMYWYQQDPGMELHLIHYSYGVNSTEKGDLSSESTVSRIRTEHFPLTLESARPSHTSQYLCASKSDRVLPEAFFGQGTRLTVV.

This chain connects TRBV11-3 to TRBJ2-1; 11 nucleotides align to TRBD2. The CDR3 spans 16 residues. J gave up 4 bases and V 2 bases, and 4 bases lay outside the gene matches. The V gene's germline CDR1 is SGHNT and CDR2 YENEEA. The CDR3 loop reads CASSLRASGGYNEQFF. The CDR3 DNA follows: TGTGCCAGCAGCTTAAGAGCTAGCGGGGGGTACAATGAGCAGTTCTTC.

V usage is TRBV2 and J usage is TRBJ2-3; D perhaps matches TRBD2 (5 bases). CDR3 length: 13 amino acids. Germline lookup yields CDR1 SNHLY and CDR2 FYNNEI. Trimming took 4 bases from V and 0 from J, leaving 5 bases between them. CDR3 sequence: CASSGLSTDTQYF. Written as DNA, the CDR3 is TGTGCCAGCAGTGGACTAAGCACAGATACGCAGTATTTT.

This sequence joins TRBV6-5 and TRBJ2-7; TRBD1 agrees at 8 bases. The V segment lost 6 bases and the J segment 2 bases; nucleotides outside the gene matches: 6. Per the germline V gene, CDR1 is MNHEY and CDR2 is SVGAGI. There are 14 residues in the CDR3. CDR3 protein: CASSRTGQTYEQYF. The CDR3 region has the DNA TGTGCCAGCAGCCGGACAGGGCAAACCTACGAGCAGTACTTC.

The V gene is TRBV19, the J gene TRBJ2-3, with D perhaps TRBD1 (6 bases). The CDR3 is 15 amino acids. Germline-derived CDR1 and CDR2 are LNHDA and SQIVND (reference sequence). V was cut by 5 bases and J by 2 bases, with 14 bases left in between. DNA of the CDR3: TGTGCCAGTAGTCGGACAGCAACCATCACAGATACGCAGTATTTT. It codes for CASSRTATITDTQYF.

This chain connects TRBV9 to TRBJ2-7, with a possible D match to TRBD2 (6 bases). Germline V gene lookup returns CDR1 SGDLS and CDR2 YYNGEE. The CDR3 sequence is 13 residues long. Trimming stripped 3 bases from V and 2 bases from J, with 9 bases between. CDR3 region: CASSAGGPYEQYF. The CDR3, as DNA: TGTGCCAGCAGCGCCGGGGGACCCTACGAGCAGTACTTC.

The rearrangement links TRBV9 to TRBJ2-7, with D possibly being TRBD2 (5 bases). Germline V lookup: CDR1 SGDLS, CDR2 YYNGEE. There are 16 residues in the CDR3. The germline V and J ends were trimmed by 2 bases and 1 base, with 16 bases remaining between them. In nucleotides, the CDR3 is TGTGCCAGCAGCGTCAGGCGCGGAGGTAGGTCCTACGAGCAGTACTTC. Translating gives CASSVRRGGRSYEQYF.

The chain combines TRBV27 with TRBJ2-1; no reliable D call. Germline CDR1 MNHEY, CDR2 SMNVEV (reference sequence). Trimming cost V 7 bases and J 4 bases, with 8 bases left between them. CDR3 size: 12 residues. The CDR3 region has the DNA TGTGCCAGCAAGACTTCGTACAATGAGCAGTTCTTC. Residues: CASKTSYNEQFF.

This clone was seen just once. The chain couples TRBV19 to TRBJ2-2, with D possibly matching TRBD2 (6 bases). Looked up from germline, CDR1 is LNHDA and CDR2 is SQIVND (reference sequence). The V gene lost 7 bases and the J gene lost 6 bases, with 12 bases spanning the gap. CDR3 length: 13 amino acids. CDR3 loop: CASNYGSAGELFF. The CDR3 DNA reads as TGTGCCAGTAATTACGGGAGCGCCGGGGAGCTGTTTTTT.

The chain links TRBV1 to TRBJ2-6; TRBD2, the table's D call, was not compared with the DNA. TRBV1 is assigned pseudogene status. This CDR3 has 21 amino acids. CDR3 bases: TGCACCAGCAGCCAAGATTCCTTCAGCGGACCATGGAGCTCTGGGGCCAACGTCCTGACTTTC. Translating it yields CTSSQDSFSGPWSSGANVLTF.

The genes are TRBV28 and TRBJ2-5, with 13 bases lining up with TRBD2. The trim removed 6 bases at V and 4 bases at J, leaving 11 bases unmatched. This CDR3 has 17 amino acids. Per the germline V gene, CDR1 is MDHEN and CDR2 is SYDVKM. CDR3 coding DNA: TGTGCCAGCAGCCAGACAAGGACTAGCGGGAGCGGAGAGACCCAGTACTTC. Translating gives CASSQTRTSGSGETQYF.

The chain has TRBV10-3 and TRBJ2-5, with 8 positions matching TRBD2. Germline V lookup: CDR1 ENHRY, CDR2 SYGVKD. V lost 6 bases to trimming and J lost 4 bases; unmatched junction nucleotides: 7. The CDR3 has 14 amino acids. The CDR3 sequence is CAIRSGSGGETQYF. DNA for the CDR3: TGTGCCATCAGGTCGGGGAGCGGGGGAGAGACCCAGTACTTC.

The V gene is TRBV18, the J gene TRBJ2-7; 15 bases match TRBD2. The CDR3 is made up of 17 amino acids. V dropped 3 bases and J dropped 1; count of bases not matched to a gene: 4. The germline V gene has CDR1 KGHSH and CDR2 LQKENI. In nucleotides, the CDR3 is TGTGCCAGCTCACCGCCGGGACTAGCGGGAGGTTCCTACGAGCAGTACTTC. It yields the protein CASSPPGLAGGSYEQYF.

The V gene is TRBV6-6, the J gene TRBJ2-7, with 7 bases lining up with TRBD2. The CDR3 loop spans 14 amino acids. Germline-derived CDR1 and CDR2 are MNHNY and SVGAGI (reference sequence). V lost 5 bases to trimming and J lost 0 bases; unmatched junction nucleotides: 4. The chain's CDR3 is CASSRSGNSYEQYF. The CDR3 DNA reads TGTGCCAGCAGTCGAAGCGGGAACTCCTACGAGCAGTACTTC.

V is TRBV11-3 and J is TRBJ1-3; D may be TRBD1 (5 bases). CDR1 and CDR2 (germline): SGHNT, YENEEA. The CDR3 runs 16 residues. V shed 1 base and J shed 3 bases, with 13 bases lying between them. CDR3 protein: CASSLGGADHGNTIYF. Written as DNA, the CDR3 is TGTGCCAGCAGCTTAGGCGGGGCAGATCATGGAAACACCATATATTTT.

This chain links TRBV5-1 with TRBJ1-6, with 9 bases lining up with TRBD1. Germline CDR1 and CDR2: SGHRS and YFSETQ. J was trimmed by 8 bases and V by 5 bases; bases with no gene match: 11. This CDR3 has 16 amino acids. The CDR3 DNA reads TGCGCCAGCAGTTCAACAGGGGGCAATGTCTATTCACCCCTCCACTTT. This codes for CASSSTGGNVYSPLHF.

V is TRBV18 and J is TRBJ1-3; the D is unclear. The CDR3 length is 16 residues. Germline V CDR1 and CDR2: KGHSH, LQKENI. The V gene lost 3 bases and the J gene lost 0 bases, with 12 bases spanning the gap. The CDR3 spells CASSPPGLNSGNTIYF. Here the CDR3 DNA reads TGTGCCAGCTCACCCCCCGGACTGAACTCTGGAAACACCATATATTTT.

V gene TRBV7-2 combines with J gene TRBJ1-2; D is ambiguous. Germline V gives CDR1 SGHTA, CDR2 FQGNSA. V dropped 1 base and J dropped 3 bases, with 9 bases sitting between them. The CDR3 runs 14 residues. This CDR3 reads CASSLDYNDYGYTF. DNA for the CDR3: TGTGCCAGCAGCTTAGATTACAACGACTATGGCTACACCTTC.

The chain recombines TRBV28 with TRBJ1-3; a possible D gene is TRBD1 (5 bases). The CDR3 consists of 14 residues. The V and J ends lost 6 bases and 0 bases respectively, with 9 bases between them. Germline-derived CDR1 and CDR2 are MDHEN and SYDVKM. CDR3 region: CASSPGSSGNTIYF. The CDR3 DNA reads as TGTGCCAGCAGCCCAGGGTCCTCTGGAAACACCATATATTTT.